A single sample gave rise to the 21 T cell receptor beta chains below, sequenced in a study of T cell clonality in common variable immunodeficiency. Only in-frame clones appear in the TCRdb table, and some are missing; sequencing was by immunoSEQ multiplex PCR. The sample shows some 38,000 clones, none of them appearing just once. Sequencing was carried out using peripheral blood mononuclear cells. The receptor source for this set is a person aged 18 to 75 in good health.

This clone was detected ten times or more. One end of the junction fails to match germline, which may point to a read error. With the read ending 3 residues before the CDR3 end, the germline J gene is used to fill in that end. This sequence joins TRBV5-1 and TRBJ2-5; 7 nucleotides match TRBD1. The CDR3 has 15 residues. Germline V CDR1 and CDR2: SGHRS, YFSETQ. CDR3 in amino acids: CASTLDRPNEETQYF. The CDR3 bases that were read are TGCGCCAGCACCTTGGACAGGCCAAACGAGGAGACC.

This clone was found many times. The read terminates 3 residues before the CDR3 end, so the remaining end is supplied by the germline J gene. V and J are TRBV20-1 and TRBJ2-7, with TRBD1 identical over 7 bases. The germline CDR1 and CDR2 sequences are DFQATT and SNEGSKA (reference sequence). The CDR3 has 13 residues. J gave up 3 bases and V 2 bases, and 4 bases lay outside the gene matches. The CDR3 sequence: CSARTAGGYEQYF. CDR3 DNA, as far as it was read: TGCAGTGCTAGAACGGCAGGGGGCTACGAG.

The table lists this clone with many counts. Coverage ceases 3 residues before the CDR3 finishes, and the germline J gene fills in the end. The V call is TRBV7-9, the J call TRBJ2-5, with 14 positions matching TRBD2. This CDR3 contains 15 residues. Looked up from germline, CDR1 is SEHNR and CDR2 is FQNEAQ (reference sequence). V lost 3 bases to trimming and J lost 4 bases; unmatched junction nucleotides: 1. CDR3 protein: CASSLTSGRGETQYF. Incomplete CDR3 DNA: TGTGCCAGCAGCTTGACTAGCGGGAGGGGAGAGACC.

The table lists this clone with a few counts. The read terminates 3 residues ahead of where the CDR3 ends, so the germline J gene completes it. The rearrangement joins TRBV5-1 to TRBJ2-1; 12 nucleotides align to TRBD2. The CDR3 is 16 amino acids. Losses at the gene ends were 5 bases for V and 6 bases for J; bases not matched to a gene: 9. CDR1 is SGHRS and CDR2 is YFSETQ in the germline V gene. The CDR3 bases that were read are TGCGCCAGCAGTCCGACTAGCGGGAGTCGGAGCAATGAG. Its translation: CASSPTSGSRSNE. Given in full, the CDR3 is CASSPTSGSRSNEQFF.

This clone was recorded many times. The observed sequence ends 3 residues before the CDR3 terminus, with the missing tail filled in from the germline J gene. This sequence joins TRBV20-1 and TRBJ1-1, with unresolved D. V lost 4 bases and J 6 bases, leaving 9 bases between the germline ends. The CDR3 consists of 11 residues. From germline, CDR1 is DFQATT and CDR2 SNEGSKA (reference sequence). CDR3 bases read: TGCAGTGCTATCAGGATCTCTGAA. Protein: CSAIRISE. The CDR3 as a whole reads CSAIRISEAFF.

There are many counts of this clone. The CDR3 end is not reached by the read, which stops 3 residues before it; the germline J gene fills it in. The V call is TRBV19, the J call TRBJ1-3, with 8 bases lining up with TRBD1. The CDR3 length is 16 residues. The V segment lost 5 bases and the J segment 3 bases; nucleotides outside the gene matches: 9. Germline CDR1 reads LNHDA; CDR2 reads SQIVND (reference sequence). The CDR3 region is CASSPVGRGHGNTIYF. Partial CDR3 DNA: TGTGCCAGTAGTCCCGTGGGCAGGGGGCATGGAAACACC.

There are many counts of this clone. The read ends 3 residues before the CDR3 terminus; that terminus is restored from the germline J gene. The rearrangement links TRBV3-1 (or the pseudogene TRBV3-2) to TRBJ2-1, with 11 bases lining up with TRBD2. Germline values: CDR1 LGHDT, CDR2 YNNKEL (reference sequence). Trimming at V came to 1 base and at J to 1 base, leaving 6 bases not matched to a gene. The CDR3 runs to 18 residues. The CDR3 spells CASSQVGLAEKSYNEQFF. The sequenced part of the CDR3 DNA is TGTGCCAGCAGCCAAGTGGGACTAGCGGAAAAATCCTACAATGAG.

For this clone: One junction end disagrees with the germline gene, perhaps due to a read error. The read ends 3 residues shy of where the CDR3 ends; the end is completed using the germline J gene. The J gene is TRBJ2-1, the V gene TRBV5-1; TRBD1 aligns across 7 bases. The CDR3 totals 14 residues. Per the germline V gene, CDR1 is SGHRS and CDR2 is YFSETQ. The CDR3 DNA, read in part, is TGCGCGAGCACTCGGGACAGTACCTACAATGAG. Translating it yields CASTRDSTYNE. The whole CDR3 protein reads CASTRDSTYNEQFF. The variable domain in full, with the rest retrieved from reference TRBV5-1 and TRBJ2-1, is KAGVTQTPRYLIKTRGQQVTLSCSPISGHRSVSWYQQTPGQGLQFLFEYFSETQRNKGNFPGRFSGRQFSNSRSEMNVSTLELGDSALYLCASTRDSTYNEQFFGPGTRLTVL.

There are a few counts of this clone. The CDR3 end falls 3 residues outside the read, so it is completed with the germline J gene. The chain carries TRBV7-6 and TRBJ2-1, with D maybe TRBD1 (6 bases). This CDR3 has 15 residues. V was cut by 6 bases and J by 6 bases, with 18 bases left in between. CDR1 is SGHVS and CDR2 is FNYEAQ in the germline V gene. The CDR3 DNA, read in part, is TGTGCCAGCAGTCTAAACGGACTCAGGGGCAATGAG. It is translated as CASSLNGLRGNE. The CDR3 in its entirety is CASSLNGLRGNEQFF.

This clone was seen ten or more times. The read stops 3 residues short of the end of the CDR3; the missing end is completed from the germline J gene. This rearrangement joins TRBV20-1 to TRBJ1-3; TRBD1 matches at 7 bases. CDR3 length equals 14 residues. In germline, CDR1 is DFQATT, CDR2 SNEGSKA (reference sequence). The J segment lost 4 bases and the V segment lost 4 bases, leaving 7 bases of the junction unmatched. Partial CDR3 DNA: TGCAGTGCTATGACAGGGACGGTGGGAAACACC. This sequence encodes CSAMTGTVGNT. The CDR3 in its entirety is CSAMTGTVGNTIYF.

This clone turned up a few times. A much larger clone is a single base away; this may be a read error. CDR3 amino acids: CASSWAGAGDTQYF. Incomplete CDR3 DNA: TGTGCCAGCAGCTGGGCGGGAGCTGGAGATACG. The chain joins TRBV11-2 to TRBJ2-3; 7 nucleotides align to TRBD2. The read terminates 3 residues before the CDR3 end, so the remaining end is supplied by the germline J gene. The CDR3 loop spans 14 amino acids. V lost 4 bases and J lost 5; bases outside the gene matches: 6. Looked up from germline, CDR1 is SGHAT and CDR2 is FQNNGV.

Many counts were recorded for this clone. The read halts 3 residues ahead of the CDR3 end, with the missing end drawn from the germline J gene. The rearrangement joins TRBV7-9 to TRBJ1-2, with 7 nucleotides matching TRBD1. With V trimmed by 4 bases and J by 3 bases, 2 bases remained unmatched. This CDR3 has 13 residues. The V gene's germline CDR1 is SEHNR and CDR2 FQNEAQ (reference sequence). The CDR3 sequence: CASSSGGDYGYTF. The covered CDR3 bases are TGTGCCAGCAGCTCAGGGGGTGACTATGGC.

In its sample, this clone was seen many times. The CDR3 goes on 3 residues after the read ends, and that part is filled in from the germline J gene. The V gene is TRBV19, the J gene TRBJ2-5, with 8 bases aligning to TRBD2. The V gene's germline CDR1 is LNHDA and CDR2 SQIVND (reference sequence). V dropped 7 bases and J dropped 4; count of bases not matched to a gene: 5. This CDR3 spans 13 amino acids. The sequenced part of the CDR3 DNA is TGTGCCAGTACCGGGGGGGGGCCAGAGACC. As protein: CASTGGGPET. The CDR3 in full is CASTGGGPETQYF.

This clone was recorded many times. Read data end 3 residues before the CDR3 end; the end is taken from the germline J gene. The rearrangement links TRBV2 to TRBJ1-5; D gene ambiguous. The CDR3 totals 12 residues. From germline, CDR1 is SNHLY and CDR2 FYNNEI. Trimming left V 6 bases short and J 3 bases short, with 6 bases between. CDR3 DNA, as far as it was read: TGTGCCAGCAGGAGGTCCAATCAGCCC. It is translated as CASRRSNQP. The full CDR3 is CASRRSNQPQHF.

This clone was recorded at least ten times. Here the CDR3 reads CASSEGRGEDEQYF. The CDR3 bases that were read are TGTGCCAGTAGCGAGGGGAGGGGAGAGGACGAG. The gene calls are TRBV19 and TRBJ2-7; 7 bases agree with TRBD2. The read terminates 3 residues ahead of where the CDR3 ends, so the germline J gene completes it. Unmatched junction bases numbered 10, after V lost 6 bases and J lost 5 bases. The germline gives CDR1 LNHDA, CDR2 SQIVND (reference sequence). The CDR3 covers 14 residues.

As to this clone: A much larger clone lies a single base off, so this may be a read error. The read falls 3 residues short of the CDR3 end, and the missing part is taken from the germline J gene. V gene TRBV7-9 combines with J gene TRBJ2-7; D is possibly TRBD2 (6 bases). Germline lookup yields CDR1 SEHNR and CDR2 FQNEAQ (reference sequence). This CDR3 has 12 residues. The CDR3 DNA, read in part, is TGTTCCAGCAGCACACTAGCTTACGAG. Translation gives CSSSTLAYE. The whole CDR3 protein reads CSSSTLAYEQYF.

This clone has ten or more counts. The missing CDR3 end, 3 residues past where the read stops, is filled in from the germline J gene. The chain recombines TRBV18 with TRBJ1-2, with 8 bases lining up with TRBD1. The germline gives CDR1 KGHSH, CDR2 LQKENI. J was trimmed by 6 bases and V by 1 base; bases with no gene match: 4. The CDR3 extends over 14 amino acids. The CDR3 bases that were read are TGTGCCAGCTCACCACGATCAGGGGGCGATGGC. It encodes CASSPRSGGDG. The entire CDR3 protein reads CASSPRSGGDGYTF.

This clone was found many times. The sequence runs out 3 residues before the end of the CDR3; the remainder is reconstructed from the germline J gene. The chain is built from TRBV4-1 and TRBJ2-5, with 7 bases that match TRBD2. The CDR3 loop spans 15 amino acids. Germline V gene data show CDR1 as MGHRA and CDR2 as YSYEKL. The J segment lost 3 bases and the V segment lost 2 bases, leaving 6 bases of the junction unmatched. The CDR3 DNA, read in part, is TGCGCCAGCAGCCAATCTCTTGGGGGGGAAGAGACC. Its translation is CASSQSLGGEET. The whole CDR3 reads CASSQSLGGEETQYF.

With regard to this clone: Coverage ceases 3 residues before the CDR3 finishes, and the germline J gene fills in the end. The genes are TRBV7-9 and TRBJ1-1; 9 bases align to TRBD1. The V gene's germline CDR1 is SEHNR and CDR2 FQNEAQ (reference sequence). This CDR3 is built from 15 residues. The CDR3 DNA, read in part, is TGTGCCAGCAGCCCCTGGACAGGGGCAGAAGAGACC. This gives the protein CASSPWTGAEET. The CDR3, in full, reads CASSPWTGAEETAFF.

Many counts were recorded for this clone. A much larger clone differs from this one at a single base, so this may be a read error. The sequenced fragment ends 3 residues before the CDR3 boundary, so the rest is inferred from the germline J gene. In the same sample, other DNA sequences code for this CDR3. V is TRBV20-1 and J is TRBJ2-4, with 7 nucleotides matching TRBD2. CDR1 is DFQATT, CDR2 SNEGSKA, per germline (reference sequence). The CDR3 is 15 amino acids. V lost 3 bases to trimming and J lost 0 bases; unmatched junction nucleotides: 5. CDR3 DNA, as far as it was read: TGCAGTGCTAGGTGGTTAGCGGGAGCCAAAAACATT. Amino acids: CSARWLAGAKNI. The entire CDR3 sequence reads CSARWLAGAKNIQYF.

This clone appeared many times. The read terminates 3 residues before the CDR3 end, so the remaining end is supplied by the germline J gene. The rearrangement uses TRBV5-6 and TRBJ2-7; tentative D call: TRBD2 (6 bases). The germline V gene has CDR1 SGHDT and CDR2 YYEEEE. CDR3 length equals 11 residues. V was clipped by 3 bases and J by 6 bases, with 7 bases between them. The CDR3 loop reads CASSSEGEQYF. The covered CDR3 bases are TGTGCCAGCAGCTCGGAGGGCGAG.